A selection of T cell receptor beta chains follows, all from one sample in a study of OX40 agonist ivuxolimab in advanced cancers. Here immunoSEQ multiplex PCR was the method, and the copy in TCRdb shows in-frame clones only, minus some. This table has 80,000 to 100,000 clones, just over 90% appearing once. The sequences come from CD4+ or CD8+ T cells sorted from blood, collected in a trial of the OX40 agonist ivuxolimab. These receptors were collected from an adult with an advanced solid tumor such as melanoma, head and neck, liver or kidney cancer. The CDR3 runs from the conserved cysteine through the conserved F or W. The D gene is left open where the match is weak. For some rows the clone size is stated as once, few or many, or as a class when expanded; others skip it.

TRBV6-1	.	TRBJ1-2	.	CASSVGPSYGYTF	TGTGCCAGCAGTGTCGGACCTTCCTATGGCTACACCTTC
TRBV27	.	TRBJ2-3	TRBD1	CASSPRQGRDTQYF	TGTGCCAGCAGTCCGAGACAGGGGCGAGATACGCAGTATTTT
TRBV7-2	.	TRBJ1-1	.	CASNSPTLNTEAFF	TGTGCCAGCAACTCACCGACCCTGAACACTGAAGCTTTCTTT
TRBV27	.	TRBJ1-1	TRBD1	CASTPLDRTNEAFF	TGTGCCAGCACCCCCCTGGACAGGACGAATGAAGCTTTCTTT
TRBV7-6	.	TRBJ1-2	.	CASCPGGYTF	TGTGCCAGCTGCCCGGGAGGCTACACCTTC
TRBV9	.	TRBJ2-3	TRBD2	CASSVANLAGPTDTQYF	TGTGCCAGCAGCGTAGCTAACCTAGCGGGCCCTACAGATACGCAGTATTTT
TRBV4-3	.	TRBJ2-7	.	CASSHHDTRAYYEQYF	TGCGCCAGCAGCCATCACGACACCCGAGCATATTACGAGCAGTACTTC
TRBV11-1	.	TRBJ2-3	TRBD2	CASSLSYSSSGRGIDTQYF	TGTGCCAGCAGCTTATCCTACTCCTCTAGCGGGAGAGGTATAGATACGCAGTATTTT
TRBV30	.	TRBJ1-2	.	CAWRPEGYGYTF	TGTGCCTGGAGGCCGGAGGGCTATGGCTACACCTTC
TRBV19	.	TRBJ2-7	TRBD2	CASSILPFREAPYEQYF	TGTGCCAGTAGTATTCTCCCGTTTCGGGAGGCCCCCTACGAGCAGTACTTC
TRBV7-7	.	TRBJ2-5	TRBD1	CASSPDRGETQYF	TGTGCCAGCAGCCCCGACAGGGGAGAGACCCAGTACTTC
TRBV11-2	.	TRBJ2-3	TRBD2	CASSVGLAGRDTDTQYF	TGTGCCAGCAGCGTAGGACTAGCGGGAAGGGATACAGATACGCAGTATTTT
TRBV7-3	.	TRBJ2-1	TRBD1	CASSLNRGTYNEQFF	TGTGCCAGCAGCTTAAACAGGGGAACCTACAATGAGCAGTTCTTC
TRBV6-6	.	TRBJ2-1	TRBD2	CASKKGIAGGDNEQFF	TGTGCCAGCAAAAAAGGAATAGCGGGAGGGGACAATGAGCAGTTCTTC
TRBV2	.	TRBJ2-2	TRBD2	CASTAGVFGELFF	TGTGCCAGCACCGCGGGAGTCTTCGGGGAGCTGTTTTTT
TRBV14	.	TRBJ1-1	TRBD1	CASSRDRGTEAFF	TGTGCCAGCAGCCGCGACAGGGGCACTGAAGCTTTCTTT
TRBV7-6	.	TRBJ2-5	.	CASSSNRGAQYF	TGTGCCAGCAGCTCAAATCGAGGGGCCCAGTACTTC
TRBV5-4	.	TRBJ2-4	TRBD2	CASSLAGGENIQYF	TGTGCCAGCAGCTTGGCCGGGGGGGAAAACATTCAGTACTTC
TRBV7-6	.	TRBJ2-3	.	CASSLVPTQGLADTQYF	TGTGCCAGCAGCTTAGTCCCCACTCAGGGTCTAGCAGATACGCAGTATTTT
TRBV19	.	TRBJ2-7	TRBD1	CASSGTGGAYEQYF	TGTGCCAGTAGCGGGACAGGGGGCGCCTACGAGCAGTACTTC
TRBV21-1	once	TRBJ1-1	.	CASSKEPGPRHTEAFF	TGTGCCAGCAGCAAAGAACCGGGACCCAGGCACACTGAAGCTTTCTTT
TRBV18	.	TRBJ1-2	TRBD1	CASSPRDRLEYGYTF	TGTGCCAGCTCACCTAGGGACAGGCTCGAGTATGGCTACACCTTC